This T cell receptor beta chain is drawn from a study of T-cell reconstitution after alpha-beta-depleted transplantation in children listed by TCRdb under 2016. Describing the broader study: Using TCR repertoire profiling, the study followed T-cell immune reconstitution in a quantitative way in children after TCRalphabeta/CD19-depleted allogeneic hematopoietic cell transplantation. The research as a whole found: The high TCRbeta diversity at day 60 in some patients was ascribed to recipient T cells and intrathymic progenitors that had survived conditioning. The frequencies of hyperexpanded clones fell over the following months, and after one year, T-cell counts and TCRbeta diversity were mostly attributed to newly produced T cells. The apparently early alphabetaT-cell count recovery about two months after transplant was reportedly dependent on only several hundred rapidly expanded clones derived from non-depleted graft cells.

According to the study, the label for this sample's treatment or condition signals: allogeneic hematopoietic cell transplantation with graft depleted of TCRalphabeta T cells and CD19 B cells. The transplant recipients were children given TCRalphabeta/CD19-depleted allogeneic hematopoietic cell grafts. The library relied on PCR. Sequenced using an Illumina HiSeq 2500. TCR libraries were prepared with molecular barcoding, using unique molecular identifiers to normalize TCRbeta repertoire quantification. The public reads were run again by TCRdb, first through fastp at Q25 and then through MiXCR, and only productive beta chains were kept. For every CDR3 protein sequence, its rows merge into one entry that carries the most common genes and DNA. In this sample the table shows around 450,000 distinct CDR3 sequences, approximately 41% of which occur a single time. The top ten constitute approximately 25% of the sample.

Cut back by 0 bases and 2 bases, the V and J ends lie 10 bases apart. The germline V gene gives CDR1 as LGHNA and CDR2 as YSLEER. Reading from cysteine to phenylalanine, the CDR3 counts 15 amino acids. The read is trimmed to its CDR3 DNA, 45 bases read in frame from base 1. This clonotype was recorded at least ten times. What this receptor recognizes is not known. Per-base qualities were not stored, and no clone one base away is much larger. This clonotype was sampled from a girl under 10 years old with aplastic anemia, due to receive a stem cell transplant. The chain uses TRBV4-3 and TRBJ2-5, and the D gene may be TRBD1, 6 bases matching. The sequences come from PBMCs, collected before TCRalphabeta/CD19-depleted stem cell transplant. The nucleotides are TGCGCCAGCAGCCAAGACGGTAGGGGGCAAGAGACCCAGTACTTC. Its translation is CASSQDGRGQETQYF.